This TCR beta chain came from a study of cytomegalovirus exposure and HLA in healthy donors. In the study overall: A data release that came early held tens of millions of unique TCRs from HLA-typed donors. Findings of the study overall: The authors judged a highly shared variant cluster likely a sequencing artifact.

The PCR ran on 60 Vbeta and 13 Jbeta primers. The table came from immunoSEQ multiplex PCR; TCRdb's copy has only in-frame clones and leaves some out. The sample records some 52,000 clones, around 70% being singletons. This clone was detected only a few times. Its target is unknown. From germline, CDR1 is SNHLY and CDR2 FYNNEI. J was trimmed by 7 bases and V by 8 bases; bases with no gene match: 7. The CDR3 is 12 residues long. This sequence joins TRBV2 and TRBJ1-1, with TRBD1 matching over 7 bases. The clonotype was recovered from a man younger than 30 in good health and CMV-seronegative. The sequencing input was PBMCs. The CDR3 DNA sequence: TGTGCCAGCGGGTGGGACAGTCTTGAAGCTTTCTTT. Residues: CASGWDSLEAFF. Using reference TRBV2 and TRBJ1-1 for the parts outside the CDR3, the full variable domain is EPEVTQTPSHQVTQMGQEVILRCVPISNHLYFYWYRQILGQKVEFLVSFYNNEISEKSEIFDDQFSVERPDGSNFTLKIRSTKLEDSAMYFCASGWDSLEAFFGQGTRLTVV.